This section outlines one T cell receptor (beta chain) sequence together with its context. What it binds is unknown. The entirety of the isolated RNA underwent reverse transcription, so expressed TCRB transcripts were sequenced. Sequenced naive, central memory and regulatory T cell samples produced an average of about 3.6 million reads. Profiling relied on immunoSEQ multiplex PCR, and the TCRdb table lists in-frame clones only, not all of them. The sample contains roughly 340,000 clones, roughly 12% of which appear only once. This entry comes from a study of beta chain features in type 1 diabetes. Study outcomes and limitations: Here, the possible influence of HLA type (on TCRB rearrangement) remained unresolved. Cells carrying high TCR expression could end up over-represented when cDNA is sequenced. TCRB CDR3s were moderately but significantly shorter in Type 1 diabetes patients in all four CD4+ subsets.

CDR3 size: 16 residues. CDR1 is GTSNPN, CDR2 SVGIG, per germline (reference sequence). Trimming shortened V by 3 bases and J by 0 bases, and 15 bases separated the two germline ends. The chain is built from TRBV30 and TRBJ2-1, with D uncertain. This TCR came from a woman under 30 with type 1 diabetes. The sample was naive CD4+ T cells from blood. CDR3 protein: CAWRKPHSGSYNEQFF. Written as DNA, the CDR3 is TGTGCCTGGAGGAAACCCCACTCAGGCTCCTACAATGAGCAGTTCTTC.